These T cell receptor beta chains were read from a single sample in a study of cytomegalovirus exposure and HLA in healthy donors. The repertoire was sequenced with immunoSEQ multiplex PCR; TCRdb's copy has only in-frame clones and lacks some. Among a few hundred thousand clones listed, roughly 80% were seen once. Input material: PBMCs. Every receptor here comes from a man in his forties in good health and CMV-seronegative. CDR3s include the opening cysteine and the closing phenylalanine or tryptophan.

TRBJ2-7 | TRBV15 | CATSRVLAGHEQYF
TRBJ1-5 | TRBV5-4 | CASSAFGQGNQPQHF
TRBJ1-1 | TRBV7-8 | CASSARGGLNTEAFF
TRBJ1-2 | TRBV6-6 | CASSYGTGSVDGYTF
TRBJ2-7 | TRBV6-5 | CASSTTSFYEQYF
TRBJ2-7 | TRBV29-1 | CSAAPGTGYEQYF
TRBJ1-5 | TRBV18 | CASSPPLGGNQPQHF
TRBJ2-7 | TRBV28 | CASSVPGPHEQYF
TRBJ2-7 | TRBV28 | CASNGRSSYEQYF
TRBJ1-2 | TRBV2 | CASRYDRGDGYTF
TRBJ2-1 | TRBV7-3 | CASSVASSNYNEQFF
TRBJ1-6 | TRBV6-4 | CASSARDRVSPLHF
TRBJ1-5 | TRBV9 | CASSVGGGDNQPQHF
TRBJ1-2 | TRBV7-9 | CASSFTQNYGYTF
TRBJ1-1 | TRBV7-2 | CASSWPGQGPEAFF
TRBJ1-5 | TRBV19 | CASRMRGQGNNQPQHF
TRBJ2-7 | TRBV7-3 | CASSLHSGGFSYEQYF
TRBJ2-2 | TRBV19 | CASSIGQGAGELFF
TRBJ1-3 | TRBV10-3 | CAIRPASGTETFSGNTIYF
TRBJ2-3 | TRBV10-3 | CAISESRGLASSDTQYF
TRBJ1-3 | TRBV30 | CAWSLYSGNTIYF
. | TRBV25-1 | CASSERTGGSYEQYF
TRBJ2-5 | TRBV5-1 | CASSPGLRETQYF
TRBJ1-2 | TRBV9 | CASSGIREGNYGYTF
TRBJ2-2 | TRBV4-3 | CASSQGRSSGRAFNTGELFF
TRBJ1-5 | TRBV2 | CASSEAYSNQPQHF
TRBJ1-2 | TRBV19 | CASSTAGASVYGYTF
TRBJ2-7 | TRBV2 | CASSDASRGVPYEQYF
TRBJ2-5 | TRBV27 | CASSGQGSGETQYF
TRBJ1-2 | TRBV19 | CASRSGNYGYTF